This TCR beta chain originates from a study of glioma-infiltrating T cells after dendritic cell vaccination. Comment on this clone: Its matching antigen is unknown.

Study-wide results and limits: Few patients contributed both blood and tumor specimens.

There are 15 residues in the CDR3. Trimming left V 2 bases short and J 3 bases short, with 14 bases between. The protocol was immunoSEQ multiplex PCR, while the TCRdb copy is restricted to in-frame clones and leaves out a portion. The repertoire holds approximately 91,000 clones, 80% to 90% seen once, with 2.1% in the top ten. As for time point: after dendritic cell vaccination, including at tumor progression/relapse. The sequence was obtained from a human donor with glioblastoma. The chain carries TRBV5-3 and TRBJ1-1; D possibly corresponds to TRBD1 (6 bases). TRBV5-3 is treated as an ORF (open reading frame) with a function not yet certain. Here the sequenced sample was blood, taken after dendritic cell vaccination. CDR3 in amino acids: CARSFTHYRDTEAFF. DNA of the CDR3: TGTGCCAGAAGCTTCACTCATTACAGGGACACTGAAGCTTTCTTT.